The T cell receptor (beta chain) described here comes from a study of CD8+ T cells in alopecia areata. Overall study results and limits: Higher clonality than in normal scalp was seen in lesional scalp, especially alopecia totalis/universalis.

As to this clone: Its target is not known. Mouse gene names apply. From the germline J gene comes the end of the CDR3, since the read stops 4 residues before it. The same CDR3 also results from other DNA sequences found in this sample.

Extraction and reverse transcription of RNA yielded cDNA as the sequencing template. Method: immunoSEQ multiplex PCR; TCRdb's copy keeps in-frame clones and lacks some. The sample shows approximately 300,000 clones, none of them appearing just once. Sorting relied on CD4, CD8alpha, NKG2D, NKG2ACE and other markers applied to pooled cutaneous lymph node cells. V was clipped by 0 bases and J by 3 bases, with 6 bases between them. Germline assignment: CDR1 NSQYPW and CDR2 LRSPGD (reference sequence). This CDR3 has 14 residues. The source of this sequence is a C3H/HeJ mouse with alopecia areata. MHC haplotype here: H2-k. The chain joins TRBV1 to TRBJ2-1; D perhaps matches TRBD1 (6 bases). The specimen sequenced was CD4+ T cells sorted from a lymph node. The CDR3 DNA, read in part, is TGCACCTGCAGTGCAGAACAGGGCTATGCT. As protein: CTCSAEQGYA. The entire CDR3 sequence reads CTCSAEQGYAEQFF.